The 18 T cell receptor beta chains in this list originate from one sample, sequenced in a study of cytomegalovirus exposure and HLA in healthy donors. Primers: 60 Vbeta forward and 13 Jbeta reverse. Some clones are missing from TCRdb's copy, which holds only in-frame ones; the method was immunoSEQ multiplex PCR. The sample includes about 210,000 clones, roughly 80% of them seen just once. Sequencing was performed on PBMCs. The receptors originated from a man between 25 and 39 years old in good health and CMV-seronegative.

This sequence joins TRBV7-2 and TRBJ2-3, with TRBD2 matching 12 bases. The CDR3 contains 17 residues. CDR1 and CDR2 from the germline V gene are SGHTA and FQGNSA. Trimming took 1 base from V and 4 from J; bases not matched to a gene: 6. The CDR3 DNA reads TGTGCCAGCAGCTTAGATCTGCTAGCGGGGGGGCCAGATACGCAGTATTTT. Translation: CASSLDLLAGGPDTQYF.

The chain employs TRBV6-5 and TRBJ2-2, with D perhaps TRBD2 (5 bases). The V and J ends lost 7 bases and 1 base respectively, with 16 bases between them. This CDR3 comprises 16 residues. Per germline, CDR1 MNHEY and CDR2 SVGAGI. CDR3 coding DNA: TGTGCCAGCACTTATCGGAGGACGTTGAACACCGGGGAGCTGTTTTTT. Its translation: CASTYRRTLNTGELFF.

This sequence joins TRBV6-1 and TRBJ1-4, with TRBD1 identical over 9 bases. Germline lookup yields CDR1 MNHNS and CDR2 SASEGT. Unmatched junction bases numbered 2, after V lost 4 bases and J lost 5 bases. There are 14 residues in the CDR3. CDR3 DNA: TGTGCCAGCAGTGGGGGACAGGGAAATGAAAAACTGTTTTTT. This codes for CASSGGQGNEKLFF.

This chain uses TRBV10-2 with TRBJ2-5; a weak D match, TRBD2 (6 bases). The germline gives CDR1 WSHSY, CDR2 SAAADI. This CDR3 spans 13 amino acids. Between the trimmed V and J ends, which lost 6 bases and 5 bases, there was a span of 13 bases. The CDR3 sequence is CASRLEGSETQYF. The CDR3 nucleotides read TGCGCCAGCAGGTTGGAGGGCTCGGAGACCCAGTACTTC.

V is TRBV18 and J is TRBJ2-7; D is unresolved. This CDR3 spans 13 amino acids. V was pared by 6 bases and J by 1 base, with 10 bases between. CDR1 and CDR2 (germline): KGHSH, LQKENI. CDR3 region: CASSETGSYEQYF. CDR3 bases: TGTGCCAGCTCCGAGACGGGTTCCTACGAGCAGTACTTC.

The CDR3 DNA sequence: TGTGCCAGCAGTCTAGCGGGACCAGGGCAGTACTTC. This gives the protein CASSLAGPGQYF. The V and J genes are TRBV7-2 and TRBJ2-7; 9 bases fit TRBD2. Germline CDR1 SGHTA, CDR2 FQGNSA. With V trimmed by 6 bases and J by 9 bases, 6 bases remained unmatched. This CDR3 has 12 amino acids. Drawing the rest from reference TRBV7-2 and TRBJ2-7, the complete variable domain is GAGVSQSPSNKVTEKGKDVELRCDPISGHTALYWYRQSLGQGLEFLIYFQGNSAPDKSGLPSDRFSAERTGGSVSTLTIQRTQQEDSAVYLCASSLAGPGQYFGPGTRLTVT.

CDR3 amino acids: CASSLLEVFSGNTIYF. CDR3 in DNA: TGTGCCAGCAGCTTATTAGAGGTCTTCTCTGGAAACACCATATATTTT. The chain links TRBV7-2 to TRBJ1-3; no reliable D call. The CDR3 loop spans 16 amino acids. Germline CDR1 and CDR2: SGHTA and FQGNSA. Deletions cut 2 bases from V and 0 bases from J, with 11 bases between.

This clone appeared a few times. This sequence joins TRBV7-9 and TRBJ1-1; 7 nucleotides agree with TRBD1. The CDR3 consists of 14 residues. From germline, CDR1 is SEHNR and CDR2 FQNEAQ (reference sequence). V trimming: 1 base; J trimming: 3 bases; junction bases outside the gene matches: 2. This chain's CDR3 is CASSLGQGDTEAFF. The CDR3 nucleotides are TGTGCCAGCAGCTTAGGACAGGGAGACACTGAAGCTTTCTTT.

The CDR3, as DNA: TGCAGCGTTGAGGTGGGGACAGGGGGCGCCGAGTACTATAATTCACCCCTCCACTTT. This codes for CSVEVGTGGAEYYNSPLHF. V and J are TRBV29-1 and TRBJ1-6, with 12 bases lining up with TRBD1. The V and J ends lost 3 bases and 3 bases, in that order; junction bases with no gene match: 12. Germline V gene data show CDR1 as SQVTM and CDR2 as ANQGSEA. The CDR3 loop spans 19 amino acids.

The chain combines TRBV14 with TRBJ1-1; D remains ambiguous. The CDR3 extends over 13 amino acids. From germline, CDR1 is SGHDN and CDR2 FVKESK. The V end lost 3 bases, the J end lost 0 bases, and 5 bases lay between the germline ends. CDR3: CASSQFMNTEAFF. In DNA, the CDR3 is TGTGCCAGCAGCCAGTTCATGAACACTGAAGCTTTCTTT.

A remark on this clone: This specimen includes other DNA sequences encoding the same CDR3. The chain is built from TRBV19 and TRBJ1-4; D is undetermined. The CDR3 loop spans 14 amino acids. Trimming took off 5 bases at V and 3 bases at J, with 10 bases between the two ends. Germline V CDR1 and CDR2: LNHDA, SQIVND (reference sequence). The CDR3 nucleotides are TGTGCCAGTAGTGTGGGCCAGGCTAATGAAAAACTGTTTTTT. Residues: CASSVGQANEKLFF.

V is TRBV4-1 and J is TRBJ2-6; D is undetermined. CDR1 is MGHRA, CDR2 YSYEKL, per germline. Deletions cut 3 bases from V and 2 bases from J, with 8 bases between. The CDR3 has 15 amino acids. The CDR3 region has the DNA TGCGCCAGCAGCCACCCCCCGGCTGGGGCCAACGTCCTGACTTTC. Amino acids: CASSHPPAGANVLTF.

The chain has TRBV6-1 and TRBJ2-3; 13 bases line up with TRBD2. The CDR3 covers 15 residues. The germline gives CDR1 MNHNS, CDR2 SASEGT. The ends lost 10 bases at V and 0 bases at J; junction bases unmatched: 4. The CDR3 is CATRLAGGSTDTQYF. The CDR3 DNA reads as TGTGCCACCAGACTAGCGGGGGGTAGCACAGATACGCAGTATTTT.

This clone came up a few times. The CDR3 here is CASSPGTFRGKLFF. For the CDR3, the DNA is TGTGCCAGCAGCCCAGGGACATTTAGGGGAAAACTGTTTTTT. The chain has TRBV6-5 and TRBJ1-4, with D possibly TRBD1 on 6 matching bases. This CDR3 region has 14 residues. Trimming took 6 bases from V and 10 from J, leaving 18 bases between them. Germline CDR1 is MNHEY and CDR2 is SVGAGI.

This clone was counted only a few times. The genes are TRBV4-1 and TRBJ2-3; tentative D call: TRBD1 (5 bases). In germline, CDR1 is MGHRA, CDR2 YSYEKL. The CDR3 is 14 amino acids. V gave up 4 bases and J gave up 2 bases, with 10 bases separating them. The DNA of the CDR3 is TGCGCCAGCAGCCTACCAGGGCCCACAGATACGCAGTATTTT. As protein: CASSLPGPTDTQYF.

The chain recombines TRBV18 with TRBJ1-6; D gene uncertain. The ends were cut back, 2 bases at V and 5 bases at J, with 22 bases in the middle. The CDR3 length is 19 residues. Germline CDR1 KGHSH, CDR2 LQKENI. This chain's CDR3 is CASSPTKEATNPNNSPLHF. The CDR3 DNA follows: TGTGCCAGCTCACCAACGAAGGAGGCAACGAATCCCAATAATTCACCCCTCCACTTT.

J is TRBJ2-7 and V is TRBV6-5; D perhaps matches TRBD1 (6 bases). Trimming pared 2 bases from V and 2 bases from J, leaving 10 bases between. The CDR3 covers 14 residues. The germline gives CDR1 MNHEY, CDR2 SVGAGI. In DNA form, the CDR3 reads TGTGCCAGCAGTTACGACAGGCAGACCTACGAGCAGTACTTC. Amino acid sequence: CASSYDRQTYEQYF.

This sequence joins TRBV2 and TRBJ2-2, with TRBD2 matching over 9 bases. The V gene end was trimmed by 7 bases and the J gene end by 6 bases; junction bases not matched to a gene: 9. CDR3 size: 15 residues. CDR1 is SNHLY and CDR2 is FYNNEI in the germline V gene. In DNA form, the CDR3 reads TGTGCCAGCATCAAGGCCCTAGCGGGGTCCGGGGAGCTGTTTTTT. This sequence encodes CASIKALAGSGELFF.